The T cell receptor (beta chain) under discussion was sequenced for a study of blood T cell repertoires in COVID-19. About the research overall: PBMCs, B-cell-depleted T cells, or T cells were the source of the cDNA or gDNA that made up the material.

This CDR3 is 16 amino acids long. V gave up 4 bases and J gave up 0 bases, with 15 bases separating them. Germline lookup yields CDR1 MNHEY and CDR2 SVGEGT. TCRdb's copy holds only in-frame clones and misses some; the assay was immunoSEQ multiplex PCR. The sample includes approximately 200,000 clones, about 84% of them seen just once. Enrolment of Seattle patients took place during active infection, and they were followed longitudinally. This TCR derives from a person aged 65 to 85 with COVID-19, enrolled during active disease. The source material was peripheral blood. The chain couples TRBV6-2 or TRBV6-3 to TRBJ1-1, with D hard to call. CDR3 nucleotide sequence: TGTGCCAGCAGTTCGGACTCGGGTATAGTGAACACTGAAGCTTTCTTT. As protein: CASSSDSGIVNTEAFF.